Below are 18 T cell receptor beta chains sequenced from a single sample in a study of T cell repertoires in cytomegalovirus infection. One entry per CDR3 protein results from TCRdb running MiXCR on the reads. This table has nearly 550,000 distinct CDR3 sequences, 16% appearing once. Sequenced material: CD8+ T cells from PBMCs. The receptors originated from a human donor in good health (CMV status not recorded). Some clones in this sample may be carry-over from other donors' samples.

This clonotype came up a few times. The V call is TRBV7-9, the J call TRBJ2-4, with TRBD1 identical over 7 bases. The CDR3 runs 16 residues. V gave up 5 bases and J gave up 0 bases; unmatched junction bases: 7. Germline V gene lookup returns CDR1 SEHNR and CDR2 FQNEAQ (reference sequence). The CDR3 nucleotides are TGTGCCAGCAGCGCGCCGACAGGGCTAGCCAAAAACATTCAGTACTTC. It encodes CASSAPTGLAKNIQYF.

This clonotype was picked up many times. The chain employs TRBV28 and TRBJ2-1, with 7 positions matching TRBD2. Looked up from germline, CDR1 is MDHEN and CDR2 is SYDVKM. After removal of 2 bases from V and 10 bases from J, the junction contained 5 bases not matched to a gene. This CDR3 spans 13 amino acids. The CDR3 loop is CASSLTSAPEQFF. The DNA for the CDR3 is TGTGCCAGCAGTTTAACTAGCGCGCCCGAGCAGTTCTTC. Full variable domain (missing parts from reference TRBV28 and TRBJ2-1): DVKVTQSSRYLVKRTGEKVFLECVQDMDHENMFWYRQDPGLGLRLIYFSYDVKMKEKGDIPEGYSVSREKKERFSLILESASTNQTSMYLCASSLTSAPEQFFGPGTRLTVL.

This chain connects TRBV27 to TRBJ2-7, with no clear D. Trimming removed 5 bases from V and 0 bases from J, with 14 bases in between. Per the germline V gene, CDR1 is MNHEY and CDR2 is SMNVEV (reference sequence). The CDR3 loop spans 15 amino acids. The CDR3: CASSVGASSSYEQYF. The CDR3 DNA reads as TGTGCCAGCAGTGTTGGAGCTTCTAGCTCCTACGAGCAGTACTTC.

The chain is built from TRBV4-1 and TRBJ1-1; D is possibly TRBD1 (6 bases). Germline V gene sequence: CDR1 MGHRA, CDR2 YSYEKL. CDR3 length: 14 amino acids. V was pared by 3 bases and J by 6 bases, with 14 bases between. The CDR3 here is CASSQRQGGSEAFF. Here the CDR3 DNA reads TGCGCCAGCAGCCAGAGACAAGGGGGATCTGAAGCTTTCTTT.

The table lists this clonotype with many counts. This rearrangement joins TRBV7-8 to TRBJ1-2; D unresolved. The ends were cut back, 1 base at V and 4 bases at J, with 7 bases in the middle. This CDR3 is built from 13 residues. Germline V gene lookup returns CDR1 SGHVS and CDR2 FQNEAQ. This chain's CDR3 is CASSLGLSYGYTF. As DNA, the CDR3 is TGTGCCAGCAGCTTAGGGCTCTCCTATGGCTACACCTTC. Using reference TRBV7-8 and TRBJ1-2 for the parts outside the CDR3, the full variable domain is GAGVSQSPRYKVAKRGQDVALRCDPISGHVSLFWYQQALGQGPEFLTYFQNEAQLDKSGLPSDRFFAERPEGSVSTLKIQRTQQEDSAVYLCASSLGLSYGYTFGSGTRLTVV.

The gene calls are TRBV29-1 and TRBJ1-2; 9 bases line up with TRBD1. In germline, CDR1 is SQVTM, CDR2 ANQGSEA. The CDR3 totals 13 residues. Trimming at V came to 6 bases and at J to 6 bases, leaving 8 bases not matched to a gene. Here the CDR3 reads CSVGTGIVHGYTF. For the CDR3, the DNA is TGCAGCGTCGGGACAGGGATTGTTCATGGCTACACCTTC.

The sample holds a few counts of this clonotype. V is TRBV5-6 and J is TRBJ2-2; D may be TRBD2 (6 bases). Trimming took off 3 bases at V and 7 bases at J, with 16 bases between the two ends. The CDR3 extends over 15 amino acids. Germline V gene data show CDR1 as SGHDT and CDR2 as YYEEEE. CDR3 protein: CASSWGTPSGGELFF. CDR3 sequence (DNA): TGTGCCAGCAGCTGGGGGACTCCCTCGGGCGGGGAGCTGTTTTTT.

This clonotype occurred a few times. The chain recombines TRBV19 with TRBJ1-5; no reliable D call. Deletions cut 8 bases from V and 4 bases from J, with 9 bases between. This CDR3 contains 12 residues. In germline, CDR1 is LNHDA, CDR2 SQIVND (reference sequence). As DNA, the CDR3 is TGTGCCAGTGACGAGGGTAATCAGCCCCAGCATTTT. This sequence encodes CASDEGNQPQHF.

This chain links TRBV6-5 with TRBJ2-2, with TRBD1 identical over 9 bases. CDR1 and CDR2 from the germline V gene are MNHEY and SVGAGI. CDR3 length: 16 amino acids. Trimming at V came to 4 bases and at J to 4 bases, leaving 7 bases not matched to a gene. The CDR3 protein is CASSSTGTGLTGELFF. The CDR3 nucleotides read TGTGCCAGCAGTTCCACCGGGACAGGGCTCACCGGGGAGCTGTTTTTT.

This clonotype was counted between two and nine times. The chain has TRBV19 and TRBJ1-5; TRBD1 agrees at 7 bases. Per germline, CDR1 LNHDA and CDR2 SQIVND (reference sequence). CDR3 length equals 14 residues. V lost 5 bases, J lost 4 bases, and 5 bases stayed unmatched. The CDR3 reads CASSVRGENQPQHF. Here the CDR3 DNA reads TGTGCCAGTAGTGTCAGGGGGGAAAATCAGCCCCAGCATTTT. The full variable domain, rest sourced from reference TRBV19 and TRBJ1-5, is DGGITQSPKYLFRKEGQNVTLSCEQNLNHDAMYWYRQDPGQGLRLIYYSQIVNDFQKGDIAEGYSVSREKKESFPLTVTSAQKNPTAFYLCASSVRGENQPQHFGDGTRLSIL.

This clonotype was found many times. The chain combines TRBV6-4 with TRBJ2-6; D ambiguous. Germline values: CDR1 MRHNA, CDR2 SNTAGT. The CDR3 covers 16 residues. V was cut by 4 bases and J by 0 bases, with 10 bases left in between. The CDR3 is CASSAGVNSGANVLTF. The CDR3 DNA reads as TGTGCCAGCAGTGCAGGAGTTAACTCTGGGGCCAACGTCCTGACTTTC.

Of note for this clonotype: The missing conserved phenylalanine or tryptophan at the end of this CDR3 makes a read error likely. The rearrangement joins TRBV6-5 to TRBJ1-5; 7 bases align to TRBD1. Germline CDR1 MNHEY, CDR2 SVGAGI. The CDR3 runs 14 residues. The CDR3 is CASRMGQKNQHQHS. In DNA, the CDR3 is TGTGCCAGCCGCATGGGACAGAAGAATCAGCACCAGCATTCT.

This clonotype has a count of ten or more. The rearrangement uses TRBV7-9 and TRBJ2-3; D possibly corresponds to TRBD2 (6 bases). The CDR3 is 15 residues long. V dropped 1 base and J dropped 2 bases, with 10 bases sitting between them. CDR1 and CDR2 from the germline V gene are SEHNR and FQNEAQ (reference sequence). The CDR3 sequence is CASSLVALATDTQYF. CDR3 nucleotides: TGTGCCAGCAGCTTAGTCGCACTAGCCACAGATACGCAGTATTTT.

This clonotype was counted between two and nine times. The CDR3: CASKGEDGPYNEQFF. The CDR3 bases are TGTGCCAGTAAGGGGGAGGACGGTCCATACAATGAGCAGTTCTTC. The chain has TRBV19 and TRBJ2-1, with D tentatively TRBD1 or TRBD2 (6 bases each). The CDR3 runs to 15 residues. CDR1 is LNHDA, CDR2 SQIVND, per germline (reference sequence). V lost 7 bases and J lost 4, with 17 bases in between.

This clonotype occurred many times. The chain carries TRBV11-2 and TRBJ2-2; D unresolved. The germline V and J ends were trimmed by 5 bases and 0 bases, with 13 bases remaining between them. Per the germline V gene, CDR1 is SGHAT and CDR2 is FQNNGV. The CDR3 extends over 16 amino acids. CDR3 loop: CASSPWRPTNTGELFF. The CDR3 bases are TGTGCCAGCAGCCCGTGGAGACCCACGAACACCGGGGAGCTGTTTTTT.

The V and J genes are TRBV28 and TRBJ1-5, with 9 positions matching TRBD1. CDR1 MDHEN and CDR2 SYDVKM come from the germline V gene. The CDR3 length is 16 residues. J was trimmed by 4 bases and V by 4 bases; bases with no gene match: 8. The CDR3 loop is CASSWDRDLGNQPQHF. DNA for the CDR3: TGTGCCAGCAGTTGGGACAGGGATCTTGGAAATCAGCCCCAGCATTTT.

This clonotype was picked up many times. This sequence joins TRBV12-3 or TRBV12-4 and TRBJ2-1; D assignment may be TRBD1 or TRBD2 (5 bases each). V lost 3 bases, J lost 10 bases, and 10 bases lay in between. This CDR3 is 12 amino acids long. The DNA for the CDR3 is TGTGCCAGCAGTTTCCCGGGACGGGAGCAGTTCTTC. Protein product: CASSFPGREQFF.

This clonotype was seen many times. The chain carries TRBV6-1 and TRBJ1-1, with a possible D match to TRBD1 (6 bases). Trimming cost V 0 bases and J 7 bases, with 12 bases left between them. This CDR3 is 14 amino acids long. The germline gives CDR1 MNHNS, CDR2 SASEGT. The CDR3 spells CASSEAWGRGEAFF. CDR3 DNA sequence: TGTGCCAGCAGTGAAGCTTGGGGGCGAGGTGAAGCTTTCTTT.